Listed below are T cell receptor beta chains from one sample, sequenced in a study of T-cell reconstitution after alpha-beta-depleted transplantation in children. TCRdb independently ran MiXCR on the PCR reads; one entry per CDR3 protein. The repertoire consists of roughly 240,000 distinct CDR3 sequences, with approximately 8% occurring once and the leading ten covering 6% to 7%. The sequences come from PBMCs, mostly from graft donor cells, collected 180 days after TCRalphabeta/CD19-depleted stem cell transplant. These receptor sequences come from a male patient younger than 18 who had a stem cell transplant for acute lymphoblastic leukemia, so the T cells may come from the graft donor. The CDR3 runs from the conserved cysteine through the conserved F or W.

j_call: TRBJ2-5
v_call: TRBV5-1
cdr3_aa: CASSLALQETQYF

j_call: TRBJ2-7
v_call: TRBV12-3/TRBV12-4
cdr3_aa: CASSLGQGHVAGYEQYF

j_call: TRBJ1-5
v_call: TRBV7-4
cdr3_aa: CASSSKPGHPNQPQHF

j_call: TRBJ2-1
v_call: TRBV7-7
cdr3_aa: CASSRTAGGPNEQFF

j_call: TRBJ1-1
v_call: TRBV19
cdr3_aa: CASSTSRQGLTEAFF

j_call: TRBJ2-7
v_call: TRBV28
cdr3_aa: CASSPRRHLYEQYF

j_call: TRBJ1-2
v_call: TRBV21-1
cdr3_aa: CASENRGGGGYTF

j_call: TRBJ1-1
v_call: TRBV29-1
cdr3_aa: CSFEGRSNTEAFF

j_call: TRBJ2-5
v_call: TRBV7-2
cdr3_aa: CASSSQTGNQETQYF

j_call: TRBJ2-2
v_call: TRBV11-1
cdr3_aa: CASSLGVGLTSGELFF

j_call: TRBJ2-2
v_call: TRBV9
cdr3_aa: CASSYRLSGPGELFF

j_call: TRBJ1-4
v_call: TRBV2
cdr3_aa: CASSEARRGKEKLFF

j_call: TRBJ2-5
v_call: TRBV28
cdr3_aa: CASSLTARASGIGETQYF

j_call: TRBJ1-2
v_call: TRBV12-3/TRBV12-4
cdr3_aa: CASSLSWTSNYGYTF

j_call: TRBJ2-1
v_call: TRBV6-2/TRBV6-3
cdr3_aa: CASSYSPRGYEQFF

j_call: TRBJ2-2
v_call: TRBV24-1
cdr3_aa: CATSDLPYRARELFF

j_call: TRBJ2-3
v_call: TRBV4-2
cdr3_aa: CASSQEGTVGDTQYF

j_call: TRBJ2-3
v_call: TRBV12-3/TRBV12-4
cdr3_aa: CASTSGPSLGDTQYF

j_call: TRBJ2-2
v_call: TRBV7-2
cdr3_aa: CASSHPNTGELFF

j_call: TRBJ2-7
v_call: TRBV12-3/TRBV12-4
cdr3_aa: CASSLPPSGGGSYEQYF

j_call: TRBJ2-1
v_call: TRBV7-8
cdr3_aa: CASKRQGLANEQFF

j_call: TRBJ1-5
v_call: TRBV3-1
cdr3_aa: CASSRGTGRFGNQPQHF

j_call: TRBJ2-7
v_call: TRBV29-1
cdr3_aa: CSVDHRDTEHQPFYEQYF

j_call: TRBJ1-1
v_call: TRBV9
cdr3_aa: CASSVGAMNTEAFF

j_call: TRBJ1-1
v_call: TRBV14
cdr3_aa: CASSHRGVNTEAFF

j_call: TRBJ2-7
v_call: TRBV7-8
cdr3_aa: CASSLASTGGFYEQYF

j_call: TRBJ2-2
v_call: TRBV4-3
cdr3_aa: CASSTLSNTGELFF

j_call: TRBJ2-1
v_call: TRBV3-1
cdr3_aa: CACSPSPGLYNEQFF

j_call: TRBJ2-2
v_call: TRBV6-1
cdr3_aa: CASRASGSAGELFF

j_call: TRBJ2-3
v_call: TRBV6-1
cdr3_aa: CASSAGGTDTQYF

j_call: TRBJ1-5
v_call: TRBV4-2
cdr3_aa: CASSQEFGAEQPQHF

j_call: TRBJ2-5
v_call: TRBV6-5
cdr3_aa: CASSRARRETQYF

j_call: TRBJ1-6
v_call: TRBV7-3
cdr3_aa: CASSPGPNNSPLHF

j_call: TRBJ1-1
v_call: TRBV15
cdr3_aa: CATRLQENTEAFF

j_call: TRBJ1-2
v_call: TRBV29-1
cdr3_aa: CSVEDRKGYTF

j_call: TRBJ1-1
v_call: TRBV20-1
cdr3_aa: CSASRQGAEAFF

j_call: TRBJ2-3
v_call: TRBV18
cdr3_aa: CASSRGKLDTQYF

j_call: TRBJ2-7
v_call: TRBV20-1
cdr3_aa: CSASGTPYEQYF

j_call: TRBJ2-1
v_call: TRBV14
cdr3_aa: CASSQAGRANEQFF

j_call: TRBJ2-5
v_call: TRBV29-1
cdr3_aa: CSVRARQETQYF

j_call: TRBJ2-5
v_call: TRBV10-1
cdr3_aa: CASSERAGGEETQYF

j_call: TRBJ2-7
v_call: TRBV19
cdr3_aa: CASRTSGRSSYEQYF

j_call: TRBJ2-3
v_call: TRBV6-2/TRBV6-3
cdr3_aa: CASSFSGLAITDTQYF